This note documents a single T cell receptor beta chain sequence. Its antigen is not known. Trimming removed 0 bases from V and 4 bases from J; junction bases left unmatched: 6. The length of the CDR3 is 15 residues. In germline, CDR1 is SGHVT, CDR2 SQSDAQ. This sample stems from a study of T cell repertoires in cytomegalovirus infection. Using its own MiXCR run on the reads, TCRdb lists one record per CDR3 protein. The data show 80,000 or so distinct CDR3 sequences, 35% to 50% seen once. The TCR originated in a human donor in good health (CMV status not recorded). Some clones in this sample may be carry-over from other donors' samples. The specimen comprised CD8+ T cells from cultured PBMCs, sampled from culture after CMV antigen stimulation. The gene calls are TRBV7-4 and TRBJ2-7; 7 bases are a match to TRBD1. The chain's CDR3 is CASSLAITGEYEQYF. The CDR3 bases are TGTGCCAGCAGCTTAGCGATAACAGGGGAATACGAGCAGTACTTC.